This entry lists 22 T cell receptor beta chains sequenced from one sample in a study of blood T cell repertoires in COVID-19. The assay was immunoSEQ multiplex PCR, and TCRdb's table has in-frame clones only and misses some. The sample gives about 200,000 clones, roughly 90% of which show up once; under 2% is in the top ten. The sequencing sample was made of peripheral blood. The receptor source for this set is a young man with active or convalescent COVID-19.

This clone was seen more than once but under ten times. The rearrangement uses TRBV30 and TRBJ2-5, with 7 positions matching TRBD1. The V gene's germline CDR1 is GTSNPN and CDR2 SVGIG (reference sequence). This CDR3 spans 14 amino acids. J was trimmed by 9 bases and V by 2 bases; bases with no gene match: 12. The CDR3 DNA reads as TGTGCCTGGAGTCCACTGACAGGGCTCGGGGCCCAGTACTTC. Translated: CAWSPLTGLGAQYF.

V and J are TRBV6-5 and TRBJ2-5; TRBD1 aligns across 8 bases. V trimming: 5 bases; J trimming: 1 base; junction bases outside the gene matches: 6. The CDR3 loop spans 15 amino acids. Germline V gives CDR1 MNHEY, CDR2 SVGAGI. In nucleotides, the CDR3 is TGTGCCAGCAGTATAGGGACAGGTAGCCAAGAGACCCAGTACTTC. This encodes CASSIGTGSQETQYF.

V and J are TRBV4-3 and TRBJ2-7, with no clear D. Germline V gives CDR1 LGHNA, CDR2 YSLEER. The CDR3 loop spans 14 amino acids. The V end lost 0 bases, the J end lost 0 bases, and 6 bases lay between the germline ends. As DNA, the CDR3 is TGCGCCAGCAGCCAAGAGAGGAGCTCCTACGAGCAGTACTTC. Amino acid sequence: CASSQERSSYEQYF.

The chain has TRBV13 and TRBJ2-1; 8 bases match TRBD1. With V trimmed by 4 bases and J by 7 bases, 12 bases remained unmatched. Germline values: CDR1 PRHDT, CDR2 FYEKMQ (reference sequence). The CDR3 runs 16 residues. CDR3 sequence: CASSSGQVWSLNEQFF. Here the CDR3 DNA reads TGTGCCAGCAGCTCGGGACAGGTTTGGAGCCTAAATGAGCAGTTCTTC.

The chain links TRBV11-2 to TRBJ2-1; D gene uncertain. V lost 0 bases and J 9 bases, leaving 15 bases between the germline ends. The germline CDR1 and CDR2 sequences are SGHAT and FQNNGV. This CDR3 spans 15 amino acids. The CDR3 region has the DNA TGTGCCAGCAGCTTAGATTATTCGCGCACCGGTGAGCAGTTCTTC. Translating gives CASSLDYSRTGEQFF. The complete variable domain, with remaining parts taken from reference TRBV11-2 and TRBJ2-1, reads EAGVAQSPRYKIIEKRQSVAFWCNPISGHATLYWYQQILGQGPKLLIQFQNNGVVDDSQLPKDRFSAERLKGVDSTLKIQPAKLEDSAVYLCASSLDYSRTGEQFFGPGTRLTVL.

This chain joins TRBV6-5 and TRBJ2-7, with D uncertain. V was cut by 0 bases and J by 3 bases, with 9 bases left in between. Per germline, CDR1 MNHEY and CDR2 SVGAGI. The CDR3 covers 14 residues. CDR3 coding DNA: TGTGCCAGCAGTTACTCGGCTTTATACTACGAGCAGTACTTC. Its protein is CASSYSALYYEQYF.

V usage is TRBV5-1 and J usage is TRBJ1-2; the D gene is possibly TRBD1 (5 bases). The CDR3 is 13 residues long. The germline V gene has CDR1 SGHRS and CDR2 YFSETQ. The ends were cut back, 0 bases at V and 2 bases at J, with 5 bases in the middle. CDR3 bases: TGCGCCAGCAGCTTGGAGGGGAACTATGGCTACACCTTC. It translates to CASSLEGNYGYTF.

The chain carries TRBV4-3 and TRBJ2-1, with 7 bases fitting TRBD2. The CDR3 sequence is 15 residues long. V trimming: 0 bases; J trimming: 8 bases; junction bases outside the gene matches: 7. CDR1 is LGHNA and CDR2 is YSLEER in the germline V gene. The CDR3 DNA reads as TGCGCCAGCAGCCAAGATGGGAGGGTGATAGATGAGCAGTTCTTC. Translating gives CASSQDGRVIDEQFF.

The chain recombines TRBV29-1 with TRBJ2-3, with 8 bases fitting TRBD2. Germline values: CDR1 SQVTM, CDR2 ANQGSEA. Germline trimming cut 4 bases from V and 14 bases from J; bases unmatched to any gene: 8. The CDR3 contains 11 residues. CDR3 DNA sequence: TGCAGCGTTGCTGCGGGGGGTACCGGGTATTTT. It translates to CSVAAGGTGYF.

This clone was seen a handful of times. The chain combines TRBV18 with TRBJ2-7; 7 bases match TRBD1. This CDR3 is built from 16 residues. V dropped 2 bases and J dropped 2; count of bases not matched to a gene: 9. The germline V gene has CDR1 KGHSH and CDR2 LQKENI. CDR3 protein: CASSPRFGTETYEQYF. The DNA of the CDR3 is TGTGCCAGCTCACCAAGGTTCGGGACAGAGACCTACGAGCAGTACTTC.

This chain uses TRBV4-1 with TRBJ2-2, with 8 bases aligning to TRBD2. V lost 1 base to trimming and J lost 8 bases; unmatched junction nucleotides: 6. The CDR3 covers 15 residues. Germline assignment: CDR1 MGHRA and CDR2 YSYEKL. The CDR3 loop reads CASSQGTSFPGELFF. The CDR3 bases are TGCGCCAGCAGCCAAGGGACTAGCTTTCCGGGGGAGCTGTTTTTT.

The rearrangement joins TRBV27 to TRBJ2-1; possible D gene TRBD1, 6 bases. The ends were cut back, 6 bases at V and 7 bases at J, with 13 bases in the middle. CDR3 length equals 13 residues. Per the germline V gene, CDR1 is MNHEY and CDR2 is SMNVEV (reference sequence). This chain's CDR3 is CASSSSGANEQFF. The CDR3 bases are TGTGCCAGCAGCTCGTCAGGGGCTAATGAGCAGTTCTTC.

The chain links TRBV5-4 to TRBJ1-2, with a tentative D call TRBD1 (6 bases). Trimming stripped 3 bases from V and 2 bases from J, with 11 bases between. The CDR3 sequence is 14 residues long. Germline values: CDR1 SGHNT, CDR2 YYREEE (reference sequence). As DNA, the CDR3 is TGTGCCAGCAGCTCCCCCACAGGGAACTATGGCTACACCTTC. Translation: CASSSPTGNYGYTF.

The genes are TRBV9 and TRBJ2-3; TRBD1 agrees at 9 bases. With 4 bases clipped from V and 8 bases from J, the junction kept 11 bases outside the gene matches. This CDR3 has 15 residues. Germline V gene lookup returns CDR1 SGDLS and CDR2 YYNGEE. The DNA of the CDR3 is TGTGCCAGCAGCCCCGGGACAGGGAATCCAGTTACGCAGTATTTT. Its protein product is CASSPGTGNPVTQYF.

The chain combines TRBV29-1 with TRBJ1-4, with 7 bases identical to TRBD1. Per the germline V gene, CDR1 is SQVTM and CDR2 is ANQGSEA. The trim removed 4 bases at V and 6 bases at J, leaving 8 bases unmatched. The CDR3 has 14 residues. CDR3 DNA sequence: TGCAGCGTTGGCTCGACAGGGTCCGATGAAAAACTGTTTTTT. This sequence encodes CSVGSTGSDEKLFF.

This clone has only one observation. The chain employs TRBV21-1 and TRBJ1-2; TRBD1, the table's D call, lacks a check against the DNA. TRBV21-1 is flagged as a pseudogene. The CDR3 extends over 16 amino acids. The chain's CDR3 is CASSKDRVSLNYGYTF. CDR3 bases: TGTGCCAGCAGCAAGGACAGGGTTTCCCTTAACTATGGCTACACCTTC.

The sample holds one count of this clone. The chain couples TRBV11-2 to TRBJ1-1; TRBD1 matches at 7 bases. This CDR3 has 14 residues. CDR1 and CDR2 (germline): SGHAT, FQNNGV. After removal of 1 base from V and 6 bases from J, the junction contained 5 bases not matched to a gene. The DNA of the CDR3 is TGTGCCAGCAGCTTAGTGGACAGGTACGCTGAAGCTTTCTTT. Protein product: CASSLVDRYAEAFF. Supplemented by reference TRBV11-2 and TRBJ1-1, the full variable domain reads EAGVAQSPRYKIIEKRQSVAFWCNPISGHATLYWYQQILGQGPKLLIQFQNNGVVDDSQLPKDRFSAERLKGVDSTLKIQPAKLEDSAVYLCASSLVDRYAEAFFGQGTRLTVV.

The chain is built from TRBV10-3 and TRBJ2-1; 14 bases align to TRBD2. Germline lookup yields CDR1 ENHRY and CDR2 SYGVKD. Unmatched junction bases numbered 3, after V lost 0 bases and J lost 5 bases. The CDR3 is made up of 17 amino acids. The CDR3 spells CAISESKGLAGDNEQFF. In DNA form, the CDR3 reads TGTGCCATCAGTGAGTCGAAGGGACTAGCGGGAGACAATGAGCAGTTCTTC.

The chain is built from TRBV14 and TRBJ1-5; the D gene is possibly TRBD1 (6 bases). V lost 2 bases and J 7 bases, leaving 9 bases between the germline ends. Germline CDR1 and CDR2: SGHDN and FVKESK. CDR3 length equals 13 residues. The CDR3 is CASSQTRGQPQHF. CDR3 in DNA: TGTGCCAGCAGCCAAACCAGGGGCCAGCCCCAGCATTTT.

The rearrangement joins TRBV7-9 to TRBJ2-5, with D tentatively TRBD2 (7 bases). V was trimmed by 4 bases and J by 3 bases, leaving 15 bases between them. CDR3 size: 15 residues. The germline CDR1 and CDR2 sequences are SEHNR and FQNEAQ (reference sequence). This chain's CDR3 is CASSSEGGIKETQYF. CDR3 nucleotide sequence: TGTGCCAGCAGCTCCGAGGGGGGGATAAAAGAGACCCAGTACTTC.

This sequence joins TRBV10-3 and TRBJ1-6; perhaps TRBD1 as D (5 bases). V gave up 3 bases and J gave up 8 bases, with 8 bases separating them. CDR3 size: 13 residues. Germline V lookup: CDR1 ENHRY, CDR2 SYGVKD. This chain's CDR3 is CAISEGRDSPLHF. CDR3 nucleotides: TGTGCCATCAGTGAAGGCAGGGATTCACCCCTCCACTTT.

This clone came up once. DNA of the CDR3: TGTGCCAGCAGCTGGGGGGGACAGGGGGCGTGGACGCAGTATTTT. This sequence encodes CASSWGGQGAWTQYF. This rearrangement joins TRBV7-2 to TRBJ2-3, with 12 nucleotides matching TRBD1. This CDR3 has 15 amino acids. Per germline, CDR1 SGHTA and CDR2 FQGNSA. The V gene end was trimmed by 4 bases and the J gene end by 9 bases; junction bases not matched to a gene: 8.